This passage covers 16 T cell receptor beta chains from one sample sequenced in a study of spatial heterogeneity in lung cancer. Study-level results: Tumor mutation count correlated with how many alpha and beta TCRs expanded intratumorally.

The time point was: sample taken at primary tumor resection. TCRdb redid the calling of the 5' RACE reads with MiXCR, one entry per CDR3 protein. The sample records tens of thousands of distinct CDR3 sequences, roughly 6.7% being singletons. Their cognate antigens are unknown. The specimen comprised lung tumor tissue, sampled at surgery. These receptors originate from a male donor with early-stage non-small cell lung cancer.

This clonotype was detected only a few times. The chain joins TRBV28 to TRBJ2-7, with TRBD2 identical over 7 bases. Trimming removed 8 bases from V and 3 bases from J; junction bases left unmatched: 4. The CDR3 contains 12 residues. Germline V gene sequence: CDR1 MDHEN, CDR2 SYDVKM. The CDR3 DNA is TGTGCCAGCGGCGGGGGAATCTACGAGCAGTACTTC. Protein product: CASGGGIYEQYF.

This chain uses TRBV13 with TRBJ2-1, with D possibly being TRBD1 (7 bases). V was shortened by 5 bases and J by 6 bases, with 8 bases between the two germline ends. The CDR3 spans 12 residues. CDR1 and CDR2 (germline): PRHDT, FYEKMQ (reference sequence). In DNA form, the CDR3 reads TGTGCCAGCAGCCAGGGGGGCAATGAGCAGTTCTTC. Encoded protein: CASSQGGNEQFF. Based on the CDR3 plus reference TRBV13 and TRBJ2-1, the full variable domain is AAGVIQSPRHLIKEKRETATLKCYPIPRHDTVYWYQQGPGQDPQFLISFYEKMQSDKGSIPDRFSAQQFSDYHSELNMSSLELGDSALYFCASSQGGNEQFFGPGTRLTVL.

This clonotype was seen many times. The CDR3 nucleotides are TGCGCCAGCAGCCCGTTGAGCGGGAAGAGAGATGAGCAGTTCTTC. As protein: CASSPLSGKRDEQFF. This sequence joins TRBV4-3 and TRBJ2-1; TRBD2 aligns across 7 bases. J was trimmed by 8 bases and V by 4 bases; bases with no gene match: 11. The CDR3 loop spans 15 amino acids. Germline V gene data show CDR1 as LGHNA and CDR2 as YSLEER.

This clonotype was counted at least ten times. The chain has TRBV16 and TRBJ2-5, with 8 bases matching TRBD1. The CDR3 covers 14 residues. Per the germline V gene, CDR1 is KGHSY and CDR2 is FQNENV. Unmatched junction bases numbered 5, after V lost 4 bases and J lost 4 bases. Here the CDR3 reads CASSPRGTGETQYF. DNA of the CDR3: TGTGCCAGCAGCCCACGCGGGACAGGAGAGACCCAGTACTTC.

A few counts support this clonotype. V is TRBV11-2 and J is TRBJ2-5; no clear D gene. CDR1 is SGHAT, CDR2 FQNNGV, per germline. Trimming took 2 bases from V and 8 from J, leaving 12 bases between them. This CDR3 is 13 amino acids long. CDR3 nucleotide sequence: TGTGCCAGCAGCTTAAATAGGGTTGACACCCAGTACTTC. Translation gives CASSLNRVDTQYF.

This clonotype counts as medium-sized. The V call is TRBV28, the J call TRBJ1-5; no firm D call. This CDR3 is 15 amino acids long. Looked up from germline, CDR1 is MDHEN and CDR2 is SYDVKM. With 5 bases removed from V and 3 bases from J, the gap between germline ends came to 14 bases. The CDR3 loop reads CASSPAKGYNQPQHF. CDR3 DNA: TGTGCCAGCAGTCCTGCCAAGGGATACAATCAGCCCCAGCATTTT.

This clonotype was counted ten times or more. The gene calls are TRBV6-6 and TRBJ2-7, with TRBD2 identical over 11 bases. This CDR3 region has 19 residues. Germline CDR1 is MNHNY and CDR2 is SVGAGI (reference sequence). With 2 bases clipped from V and 1 base from J, the junction kept 13 bases outside the gene matches. CDR3 in DNA: TGTGCCAGCAGTTACCCGCTAGCGGGGGGCTTCTCCGGGTCCTACGAGCAGTACTTC. It is translated as CASSYPLAGGFSGSYEQYF.

This clonotype showed up many times. The chain carries TRBV5-1 and TRBJ2-7; weak D call: TRBD2 (6 bases). The V gene's germline CDR1 is SGHRS and CDR2 YFSETQ. The CDR3 is 14 residues long. The V and J ends lost 2 bases and 0 bases respectively, with 9 bases between them. CDR3 sequence: CASSFRGTSYEQYF. CDR3 coding DNA: TGCGCCAGCAGCTTCCGGGGGACCTCCTACGAGCAGTACTTC.

The table lists this clonotype with many counts. Compared with germline, one end of the junction differs, possibly owing to a read error. The chain carries TRBV10-2 and TRBJ2-2, with TRBD2 as a possible D gene (5 bases). The CDR3 runs to 11 residues. Germline V gives CDR1 WSHSY, CDR2 SAAADI. CDR3 in DNA: TGCGCCAGCCGTGAGGGCTGGGAGCTGTTTTTT. Amino acids: CASREGWELFF.

Ten or more counts support this clonotype. The V gene is TRBV19, the J gene TRBJ2-1; tentatively, D is TRBD2 (5 bases). Germline V gives CDR1 LNHDA, CDR2 SQIVND (reference sequence). Trimming left V 1 base short and J 5 bases short, with 12 bases between. There are 15 residues in the CDR3. This CDR3 is CASSIGRERDNEQFF. The CDR3 DNA follows: TGTGCCAGTAGTATAGGACGGGAAAGGGACAATGAGCAGTTCTTC.

The rearrangement joins TRBV7-8 to TRBJ2-2; the D is unclear. The CDR3 runs 15 residues. Germline CDR1 SGHVS, CDR2 FQNEAQ. Trimming removed 3 bases at V and 3 bases at J, with 11 bases between. CDR3 nucleotide sequence: TGTGCCAGCAGCTTGAGATATCGAGACACCGGGGAGCTGTTTTTT. Residues: CASSLRYRDTGELFF.

This chain joins TRBV29-1 and TRBJ2-3; D ambiguous. With 6 bases removed from V and 5 bases from J, the gap between germline ends came to 6 bases. CDR1 SQVTM and CDR2 ANQGSEA come from the germline V gene. The CDR3 is made up of 10 amino acids. The CDR3: CSVGEDTQYF. The CDR3 coding sequence is TGCAGCGTGGGCGAAGATACGCAGTATTTT.

CDR3: CASLSSGVKTEAFF. The CDR3 nucleotides are TGTGCCAGCTTATCTTCAGGGGTCAAAACTGAAGCTTTCTTT. V gene TRBV7-9 combines with J gene TRBJ1-1; maybe TRBD1 (6 bases). The germline gives CDR1 SEHNR, CDR2 FQNEAQ (reference sequence). V was pared by 8 bases and J by 5 bases, with 18 bases between. The CDR3 runs to 14 residues. Full variable domain (missing parts from reference TRBV7-9 and TRBJ1-1): DTGVSQNPRHKITKRGQNVTFRCDPISEHNRLYWYRQTLGQGPEFLTYFQNEAQLEKSRLLSDRFSAERPKGSFSTLEIQRTEQGDSAMYLCASLSSGVKTEAFFGQGTRLTVV.

This clonotype was recorded many times. The V gene is TRBV11-3, the J gene TRBJ2-1, with TRBD2 matching 9 bases. The CDR3 sequence is 17 residues long. With V trimmed by 4 bases and J by 7 bases, 14 bases remained unmatched. Looked up from germline, CDR1 is SGHNT and CDR2 is YENEEA. The CDR3 here is CASSSQIGAGGTNEQFF. The CDR3 bases are TGTGCCAGCAGCTCGCAAATAGGAGCGGGAGGCACGAATGAGCAGTTCTTC.

At least ten counts were recorded for this clonotype. The chain links TRBV18 to TRBJ2-4, with 8 nucleotides matching TRBD1. Trimming removed 6 bases from V and 3 bases from J; junction bases left unmatched: 4. The CDR3 has 14 residues. Looked up from germline, CDR1 is KGHSH and CDR2 is LQKENI. The CDR3 DNA follows: TGTGCCAGCTCCCCCACAGGGGGCAAAAACATTCAGTACTTC. It yields the protein CASSPTGGKNIQYF.

By sample fraction, this clonotype is medium-sized. The chain couples TRBV5-6 to TRBJ2-7; no reliable D call. The V and J ends lost 0 bases and 0 bases respectively, with 4 bases between them. Germline assignment: CDR1 SGHDT and CDR2 YYEEEE. This CDR3 contains 13 residues. The DNA for the CDR3 is TGTGCCAGCAGCTTGGTGGACTCCTACGAGCAGTACTTC. Its translation: CASSLVDSYEQYF.